This passage covers 8 T cell receptor beta chains from one sample sequenced in a study of control samples from healthy donors and cancer patients. The protocol was immunoSEQ multiplex PCR, while the TCRdb copy is restricted to in-frame clones and leaves out a portion. The table lists about 89,000 clones, about 89% of them singletons. Source material: blood. The receptors were sampled from a young man in good health.

The chain combines TRBV12-3 or TRBV12-4 with TRBJ1-1; no clear D. V dropped 3 bases and J dropped 4 bases, with 3 bases sitting between them. This CDR3 region has 11 residues. The CDR3 protein is CASSFFTEAFF. The CDR3 DNA sequence: TGTGCCAGCAGTTTCTTCACTGAAGCTTTCTTT.

The chain combines TRBV3-1 (or the pseudogene TRBV3-2) with TRBJ2-3; D perhaps matches TRBD1 (5 bases). Germline lookup yields CDR1 LGHDT and CDR2 YNNKEL (reference sequence). CDR3 length: 17 residues. Trimming left V 0 bases short and J 2 bases short, with 15 bases between. The CDR3 is CASSQEGRVSNTDTQYF. CDR3 nucleotide sequence: TGTGCCAGCAGCCAAGAGGGCAGGGTATCAAACACAGATACGCAGTATTTT.

This clone was picked up one time. This chain connects TRBV2 to TRBJ1-1, with 9 bases fitting TRBD1. The CDR3 totals 16 residues. V shed 3 bases and J 4 bases; nucleotides not matched to a gene: 9. Germline CDR1 and CDR2: SNHLY and FYNNEI. The CDR3 sequence is CASSEDRGLGITEAFF. The CDR3 nucleotides read TGTGCCAGCAGTGAGGACAGGGGTTTGGGTATCACTGAAGCTTTCTTT.

The chain is built from TRBV25-1 and TRBJ2-1; 12 positions agree with TRBD2. V gave up 3 bases and J gave up 7 bases; unmatched junction bases: 4. The CDR3 is made up of 15 amino acids. The germline V gene has CDR1 MGHDK and CDR2 SYGVNS. This CDR3 reads CASSDLAGGLNEQFF. CDR3 nucleotides: TGTGCCAGCAGTGACCTAGCGGGGGGGCTAAATGAGCAGTTCTTC.

This chain's CDR3 is CAISPDRGPFNYGYTF. The CDR3 DNA is TGTGCCATCAGTCCTGACAGGGGGCCGTTCAACTATGGCTACACCTTC. This chain connects TRBV10-3 to TRBJ1-2, with 10 bases lining up with TRBD1. V shed 5 bases and J 2 bases; nucleotides not matched to a gene: 8. The germline CDR1 and CDR2 sequences are ENHRY and SYGVKD. This CDR3 is 16 amino acids long.

The chain recombines TRBV19 with TRBJ1-5; D unclear. This CDR3 is built from 15 residues. V dropped 7 bases and J dropped 2 bases, with 15 bases sitting between them. Germline CDR1 reads LNHDA; CDR2 reads SQIVND (reference sequence). CDR3 amino acids: CASTSTEGGNQPQHF. The CDR3 nucleotides are TGTGCCAGTACCTCCACGGAAGGAGGCAATCAGCCCCAGCATTTT.

The genes are TRBV18 and TRBJ2-2; 10 nucleotides align to TRBD1. Germline trimming cut 4 bases from V and 4 bases from J; bases unmatched to any gene: 9. Germline V CDR1 and CDR2: KGHSH, LQKENI. The CDR3 contains 17 residues. As DNA, the CDR3 is TGTGCCAGCTCACTCCTGGGACAGGGGCCCTCCACCGGGGAGCTGTTTTTT. Protein product: CASSLLGQGPSTGELFF.

This clone was counted a few times. CDR3 in amino acids: CASSRNPSGGAHNEQFF. The CDR3 DNA reads TGTGCCAGCAGCCGTAATCCTAGCGGGGGGGCCCACAATGAGCAGTTCTTC. The gene calls are TRBV6-2 or TRBV6-3 and TRBJ2-1; 12 nucleotides match TRBD2. The CDR3 has 17 amino acids. CDR1 and CDR2 (germline): MNHEY, SVGEGT. Germline trimming cut 6 bases from V and 5 bases from J; bases unmatched to any gene: 11.